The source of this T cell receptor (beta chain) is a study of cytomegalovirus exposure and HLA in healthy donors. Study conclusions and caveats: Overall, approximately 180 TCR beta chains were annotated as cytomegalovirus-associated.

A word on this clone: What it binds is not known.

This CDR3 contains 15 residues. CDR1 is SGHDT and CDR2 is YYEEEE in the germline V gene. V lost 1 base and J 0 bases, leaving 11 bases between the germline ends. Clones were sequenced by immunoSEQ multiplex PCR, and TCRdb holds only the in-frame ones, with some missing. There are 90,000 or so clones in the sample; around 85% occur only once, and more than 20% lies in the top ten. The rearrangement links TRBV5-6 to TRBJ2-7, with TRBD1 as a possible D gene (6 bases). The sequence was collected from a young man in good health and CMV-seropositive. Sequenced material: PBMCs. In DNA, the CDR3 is TGTGCCAGCAGCTTGCAGTGGGACACCTCCTACGAGCAGTACTTC. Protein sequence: CASSLQWDTSYEQYF.